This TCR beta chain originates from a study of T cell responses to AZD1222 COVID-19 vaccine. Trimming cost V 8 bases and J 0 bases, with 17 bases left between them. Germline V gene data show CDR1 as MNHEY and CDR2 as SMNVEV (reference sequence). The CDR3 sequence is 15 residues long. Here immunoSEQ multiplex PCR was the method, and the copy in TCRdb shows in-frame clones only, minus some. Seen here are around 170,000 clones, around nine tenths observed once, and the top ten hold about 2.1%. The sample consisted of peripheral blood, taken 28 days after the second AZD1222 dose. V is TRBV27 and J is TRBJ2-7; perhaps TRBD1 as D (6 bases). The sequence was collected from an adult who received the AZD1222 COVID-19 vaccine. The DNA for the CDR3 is TGTGCCAGCCCGAGATACAGGGAGTCCTCCTACGAGCAGTACTTC. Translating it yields CASPRYRESSYEQYF.